Listed here are 13 T cell receptor beta chains from one sample, sequenced in a study of neoadjuvant anti-PD-1 for oral cavity cancer. Assay used: immunoSEQ multiplex PCR; TCRdb lists only in-frame clones, some missing. The top ten clones hold 16% of a sample with tens of thousands of clones, more than 20% of them seen once. The time point here: after neoadjuvant nivolumab, at surgical resection. The sample in question was tumor tissue, obtained after nivolumab (anti-PD-1) treatment. Receptors originate from a person aged 35-80 years with oral cavity squamous cell carcinoma.

The V and J genes are TRBV7-3 and TRBJ2-1; no firm D call. Germline assignment: CDR1 SGHTA and CDR2 FQGTGA. The CDR3 spans 13 residues. V lost 1 base and J 5 bases, leaving 6 bases between the germline ends. The CDR3 spells CASSLKQDNEQFF. CDR3 nucleotides: TGTGCCAGCAGCTTAAAGCAGGACAATGAGCAGTTCTTC.

This chain connects TRBV27 to TRBJ2-1; no definite D call. The CDR3 covers 16 residues. The germline V gene has CDR1 MNHEY and CDR2 SMNVEV (reference sequence). The V end was cut by 4 bases, the J end by 12 bases, with 25 bases between. The CDR3: CASSYPIVSVDLWQFF. As DNA, the CDR3 is TGTGCCAGCAGTTACCCCATCGTATCAGTGGATCTTTGGCAGTTCTTC.

In this sample, this clone turned up a few times. The V gene is TRBV2, the J gene TRBJ2-3, with 7 positions matching TRBD2. Germline V gene data show CDR1 as SNHLY and CDR2 as FYNNEI. The CDR3 length is 15 residues. Trimming cost V 6 bases and J 5 bases; bases outside gene matches: 11. The CDR3 is CASRSLAEGRDTQYF. The CDR3, as DNA: TGTGCCAGCAGGTCCCTAGCGGAGGGGAGAGATACGCAGTATTTT.

The rearrangement uses TRBV19 and TRBJ2-3; TRBD2 matches 10 bases. The CDR3 consists of 15 residues. V was pared by 7 bases and J by 6 bases, with 10 bases of the junction left unmatched. The germline V gene has CDR1 LNHDA and CDR2 SQIVND (reference sequence). The CDR3 loop is CASTSIAGGMDTQYF. The CDR3, as DNA: TGTGCCAGTACCTCGATAGCGGGAGGAATGGATACGCAGTATTTT.

The rearrangement joins TRBV5-4 to TRBJ1-1; D remains unclear. CDR3 length: 13 residues. Between the trimmed V and J ends, which lost 2 bases and 7 bases, there was a span of 12 bases. Germline V gene data show CDR1 as SGHNT and CDR2 as YYREEE (reference sequence). The CDR3 sequence is CASSLLGRNEAFF. The DNA for the CDR3 is TGTGCCAGCAGCTTACTTGGGCGTAATGAAGCTTTCTTT.

The rearrangement uses TRBV20-1 and TRBJ1-2; D ambiguous. In germline, CDR1 is DFQATT, CDR2 SNEGSKA (reference sequence). Trimming pared 4 bases from V and 4 bases from J, leaving 7 bases between. The CDR3 has 11 amino acids. The CDR3 reads CSATNSYGYTF. The CDR3 region has the DNA TGCAGTGCTACAAACAGCTATGGCTACACCTTC.

This clone has more than one count but fewer than ten. This sequence joins TRBV7-9 and TRBJ2-3; D call uncertain. Germline lookup yields CDR1 SEHNR and CDR2 FQNEAQ (reference sequence). The V and J ends lost 5 bases and 3 bases respectively, with 6 bases between them. The CDR3 sequence is 12 residues long. This chain's CDR3 is CASSKNTDTQYF. Here the CDR3 DNA reads TGTGCCAGCAGCAAGAATACAGATACGCAGTATTTT. The whole variable domain, remainder taken from reference TRBV7-9 and TRBJ2-3, is DTGVSQNPRHKITKRGQNVTFRCDPISEHNRLYWYRQTLGQGPEFLTYFQNEAQLEKSRLLSDRFSAERPKGSFSTLEIQRTEQGDSAMYLCASSKNTDTQYFGPGTRLTVL.

The CDR3 region is CASIGRTTNTEAFF. CDR3 nucleotide sequence: TGTGCCAGCATAGGAAGAACTACTAACACTGAAGCTTTCTTT. The chain combines TRBV6-5 with TRBJ1-1, with unresolved D. CDR1 and CDR2 from the germline V gene are MNHEY and SVGAGI. Trimming took off 7 bases at V and 2 bases at J, with 14 bases between the two ends. This CDR3 contains 14 residues.

The rearrangement uses TRBV5-1 and TRBJ1-5; 11 bases are a match to TRBD1. The V segment lost 4 bases and the J segment 4 bases; nucleotides outside the gene matches: 7. Germline V CDR1 and CDR2: SGHRS, YFSETQ. The CDR3 consists of 16 residues. Written as DNA, the CDR3 is TGCGCCAGCAGCCCGGAGGGACAGGGGGGAAATCAGCCCCAGCATTTT. It specifies CASSPEGQGGNQPQHF. The full variable domain, with the rest looked up from reference TRBV5-1 and TRBJ1-5, is KAGVTQTPRYLIKTRGQQVTLSCSPISGHRSVSWYQQTPGQGLQFLFEYFSETQRNKGNFPGRFSGRQFSNSRSEMNVSTLELGDSALYLCASSPEGQGGNQPQHFGDGTRLSIL.

The rearrangement links TRBV5-8 to TRBJ2-5; no firm D call. Germline CDR1 is SGHTS and CDR2 is YDEGEE. Between the trimmed V and J ends, which lost 4 bases and 5 bases, there was a span of 15 bases. This CDR3 is 14 amino acids long. Here the CDR3 DNA reads TGTGCCAGCAGCCGACAACTCCTGAGGGAGACCCAGTACTTC. Amino acid sequence: CASSRQLLRETQYF.

This chain uses TRBV2 with TRBJ1-1; the match to TRBD1 covers 8 bases. V dropped 5 bases and J dropped 1; count of bases not matched to a gene: 6. The CDR3 is 15 residues long. CDR1 is SNHLY and CDR2 is FYNNEI in the germline V gene. CDR3 loop: CASSPPGGKNTEAFF. The CDR3 coding sequence is TGTGCCAGCAGTCCCCCAGGGGGCAAGAACACTGAAGCTTTCTTT.

The chain has TRBV9 and TRBJ2-1; 15 bases agree with TRBD2. Germline-derived CDR1 and CDR2 are SGDLS and YYNGEE. After removal of 3 bases from V and 1 base from J, the junction contained 2 bases not matched to a gene. This CDR3 contains 17 residues. DNA of the CDR3: TGTGCCAGCAGCGCGGGACTAGCGGGAGGATCCTACAATGAGCAGTTCTTC. Amino acid sequence: CASSAGLAGGSYNEQFF. Combining the CDR3 with reference TRBV9 and TRBJ2-1 gives the whole variable domain DSGVTQTPKHLITATGQRVTLRCSPRSGDLSVYWYQQSLDQGLQFLIQYYNGEERAKGNILERFSAQQFPDLHSELNLSSLELGDSALYFCASSAGLAGGSYNEQFFGPGTRLTVL.

The sample holds a few counts of this clone. The chain carries TRBV6-4 and TRBJ2-1; TRBD2 is a possible D gene (5 bases). The germline V gene has CDR1 MRHNA and CDR2 SNTAGT. Trimming removed 2 bases from V and 0 bases from J, with 11 bases in between. The CDR3 totals 16 residues. CDR3: CASSDEPRGSYNEQFF. In DNA form, the CDR3 reads TGTGCCAGCAGTGACGAGCCCCGGGGCTCCTACAATGAGCAGTTCTTC.